This TCR beta chain derives from a study of blood T cell repertoires in COVID-19. Data came from immunoSEQ multiplex PCR; TCRdb stores just in-frame clones and leaves some out. Here the sample spans 180,000 or so clones, 86% being singletons. The CDR3 runs 12 residues. The V gene end was trimmed by 2 bases and the J gene end by 7 bases; junction bases not matched to a gene: 0. Germline loops: CDR1 SGHRS, CDR2 YFSETQ. This receptor was obtained from a man aged 18 to 29 with acute or convalescent COVID-19. The chain joins TRBV5-1 to TRBJ2-1; 7 bases align to TRBD2. Sequenced input: peripheral blood. CDR3 amino acids: CASSFSGNEQFF. In DNA, the CDR3 is TGCGCCAGCAGCTTTAGCGGGAATGAGCAGTTCTTC. Filled out from reference TRBV5-1 and TRBJ2-1, the complete variable domain reads KAGVTQTPRYLIKTRGQQVTLSCSPISGHRSVSWYQQTPGQGLQFLFEYFSETQRNKGNFPGRFSGRQFSNSRSEMNVSTLELGDSALYLCASSFSGNEQFFGPGTRLTVL.